This T cell receptor (beta chain) emerged from a study of early T cells in non-severe SARS-CoV-2 infection. Background on the study: Unsorted whole-blood RNA was sequenced in bulk, leaving chains unpaired.

Study conclusions and caveats: Database matching using VDJdb favored anti-spike CD8 responses, with private and CD4 specificities left missing.

On this clonotype itself: Its antigen is not identified.

CDR3 length equals 13 residues. In germline, CDR1 is MGHDK, CDR2 SYGVNS. The V end lost 1 base, the J end lost 3 bases, and 7 bases lay between the germline ends. TCRdb passed the 5' RACE reads through MiXCR, listing each CDR3 protein once. The sample yields tens of thousands of distinct CDR3 sequences, around 14% seen once. The clonotype was recovered from an adult who was a healthcare worker with PCR-confirmed SARS-CoV-2 infection or an uninfected control (not recorded which). The sequenced sample consisted of whole blood. The V gene is TRBV25-1, the J gene TRBJ2-7; no clear D. The CDR3 reads CASSEFNNYEQYF. The CDR3 DNA sequence: TGTGCCAGCAGTGAATTTAACAACTACGAGCAGTACTTC.